This is a list of T cell receptor beta chains from one sample in a study of blood T cell repertoires in COVID-19. Clones were read by immunoSEQ multiplex PCR, and TCRdb kept only the in-frame ones, dropping some. Among tens of thousands of clones listed, about four fifths were seen once. Specimen: peripheral blood. These receptors came from a human donor in a cohort sampled during active COVID-19. Both conserved end residues are part of each CDR3. Each record gives: CDR3 DNA, CDR3 protein, D gene, J gene, clone size, V gene. A D gene is named only where the DNA matches it firmly. Clone size is stated in some rows and not others, as once, few, many or a class when expanded.

CDR3 DNA: TGTGCCAGCAGCTCTACTCACGCGGGGAGAACTAATGAAAAACTGTTTTTT; CDR3 protein: CASSSTHAGRTNEKLFF; D gene: .; J gene: TRBJ1-4; clone size: .; V gene: TRBV5-6
CDR3 DNA: TGTGCCAGCAGCTTAGACGTGGGCCCCGAGCAGTACTTC; CDR3 protein: CASSLDVGPEQYF; D gene: .; J gene: TRBJ2-7; clone size: once; V gene: TRBV7-9
CDR3 DNA: TGTGCCAGCAGTCCCAGGGTTAACATTCAGTACTTC; CDR3 protein: CASSPRVNIQYF; D gene: .; J gene: TRBJ2-4; clone size: .; V gene: TRBV28
CDR3 DNA: TGTGCCAGCAGCTTTGGGACAGCAACTAATGAAAAACTGTTTTTT; CDR3 protein: CASSFGTATNEKLFF; D gene: TRBD1; J gene: TRBJ1-4; clone size: .; V gene: TRBV5-8
CDR3 DNA: TGTGCCTGGAGCCTGAGCACAGATACGCAGTATTTT; CDR3 protein: CAWSLSTDTQYF; D gene: .; J gene: TRBJ2-3; clone size: .; V gene: TRBV30
CDR3 DNA: TGTGCCAGCAGCCAAGTTAGACTTGAGCAGTTCTTC; CDR3 protein: CASSQVRLEQFF; D gene: .; J gene: TRBJ2-1; clone size: .; V gene: TRBV4-2
CDR3 DNA: TGCGCCAGCAGCTACGACGGGACAGGGGGACAGCCCCAGCATTTT; CDR3 protein: CASSYDGTGGQPQHF; D gene: TRBD1; J gene: TRBJ1-5; clone size: .; V gene: TRBV5-1
CDR3 DNA: TGTGCCAGCAGCTTAGATCCTACTAGCGGGGGTACGCAGTATTTT; CDR3 protein: CASSLDPTSGGTQYF; D gene: TRBD2; J gene: TRBJ2-3; clone size: many; V gene: TRBV7-6
CDR3 DNA: TGTGCCAGCAGTTTATTGGGGACAGAAAAACCCTACGAGCAGTACTTC; CDR3 protein: CASSLLGTEKPYEQYF; D gene: TRBD1; J gene: TRBJ2-7; clone size: .; V gene: TRBV27
CDR3 DNA: TGTGCCAGCAGCTTACAGGTTTCTGGGGCCAACGTCCTGACTTTC; CDR3 protein: CASSLQVSGANVLTF; D gene: .; J gene: TRBJ2-6; clone size: .; V gene: TRBV7-2
CDR3 DNA: TGTGCCAGCAGTGAACGGTTAGCCAAAAACATTCAGTACTTC; CDR3 protein: CASSERLAKNIQYF; D gene: .; J gene: TRBJ2-4; clone size: .; V gene: TRBV6-1
CDR3 DNA: TGTGCCAGCAGCTTGGTGGCGGGAGCGGCAGATACGCAGTATTTT; CDR3 protein: CASSLVAGAADTQYF; D gene: TRBD2; J gene: TRBJ2-3; clone size: .; V gene: TRBV5-4
CDR3 DNA: TGTGCCAGCAGCCCCATCCGGGAGGCAAATGAGCAGTTCTTC; CDR3 protein: CASSPIREANEQFF; D gene: TRBD2; J gene: TRBJ2-1; clone size: .; V gene: TRBV3-1/TRBV3-2
CDR3 DNA: TGTGCCAGCTCACCACAGGGGGTGAGCACTGAAGCTTTCTTT; CDR3 protein: CASSPQGVSTEAFF; D gene: .; J gene: TRBJ1-1; clone size: .; V gene: TRBV18
CDR3 DNA: TGTGCCAGCAGCACCGAGGGTGGTCGGACCCAGTACTTC; CDR3 protein: CASSTEGGRTQYF; D gene: .; J gene: TRBJ2-5; clone size: .; V gene: TRBV6-5
CDR3 DNA: TGCGCCAGCAGCTCTGGGGCAGGGGAAGATGGTACGCAGTATTTT; CDR3 protein: CASSSGAGEDGTQYF; D gene: .; J gene: TRBJ2-3; clone size: once; V gene: TRBV5-1
CDR3 DNA: TGTGCCAGCAGCGTAGTCTCTGGGCCTGGGACTAGCGAGGACAATGAGCAGTTCTTC; CDR3 protein: CASSVVSGPGTSEDNEQFF; D gene: TRBD2; J gene: TRBJ2-1; clone size: .; V gene: TRBV9
CDR3 DNA: TGTGCCACCCGACAGGTGAACACCGGGGAGCTGTTTTTT; CDR3 protein: CATRQVNTGELFF; D gene: .; J gene: TRBJ2-2; clone size: .; V gene: TRBV12-3/TRBV12-4
CDR3 DNA: TGTGCCAGCAGCCAAGGACTGGATAGCAATCAGCCCCAGCATTTT; CDR3 protein: CASSQGLDSNQPQHF; D gene: .; J gene: TRBJ1-5; clone size: many; V gene: TRBV7-9
CDR3 DNA: TGTGCCAGCAGCCTGCGACAGGCAACTAATGAAAAACTGTTTTTT; CDR3 protein: CASSLRQATNEKLFF; D gene: .; J gene: TRBJ1-4; clone size: .; V gene: TRBV5-5
CDR3 DNA: TGTGCCAGCAGTGGACCAAGTTCAGCGAGGCCTTTTTACTCTGGAAACACCATATATTTT; CDR3 protein: CASSGPSSARPFYSGNTIYF; D gene: .; J gene: TRBJ1-3; clone size: .; V gene: TRBV2
CDR3 DNA: TGTGCCAGCTCAAGAGGGACAGGACCGAACACCGGGGAGCTGTTTTTT; CDR3 protein: CASSRGTGPNTGELFF; D gene: TRBD1; J gene: TRBJ2-2; clone size: .; V gene: TRBV19